This T cell receptor beta chain was found in a study of identical twins. TCRdb re-analysed the 5' RACE reads in MiXCR, keeping a single row per CDR3 protein. This table holds 750,000 to 950,000 distinct CDR3 sequences, approximately 13% found once. This clonotype turned up a few times. This CDR3 is built from 19 residues. V lost 0 bases to trimming and J lost 6 bases; unmatched junction nucleotides: 9. The germline V gene encodes CDR1 MGHRA and CDR2 YSYEKL. These data were likewise used in another study, on yellow fever vaccine responses in identical twins.

Specimen: PBMCs. The receptor was isolated from a woman between 18 and 29 years old in good health. The rearrangement links TRBV4-1 to TRBJ2-1, with 15 bases matching TRBD2. CDR3 nucleotide sequence: TGCGCCAGCAGCCAAGACATCTGGACTAGCGGGAGGGGTTCCAATGAGCAGTTCTTC. This gives the protein CASSQDIWTSGRGSNEQFF.